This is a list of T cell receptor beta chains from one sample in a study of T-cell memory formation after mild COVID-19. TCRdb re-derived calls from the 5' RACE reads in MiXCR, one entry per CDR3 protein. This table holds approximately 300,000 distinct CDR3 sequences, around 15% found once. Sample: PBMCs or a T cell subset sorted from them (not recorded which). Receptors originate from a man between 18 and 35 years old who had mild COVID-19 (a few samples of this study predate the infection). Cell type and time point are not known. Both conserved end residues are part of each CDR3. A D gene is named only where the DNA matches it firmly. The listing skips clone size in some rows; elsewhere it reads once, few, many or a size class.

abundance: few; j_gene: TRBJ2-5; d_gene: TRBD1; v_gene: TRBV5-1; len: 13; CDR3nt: TGCGCCAGCAAACAGGGGAGCCAAGAGACCCAGTACTTC; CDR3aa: CASKQGSQETQYF
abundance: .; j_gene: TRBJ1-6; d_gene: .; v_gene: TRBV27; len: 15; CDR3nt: TGTGCCAGCAGTTTCTGGGGGTCGAGTAATTCACCCCTCCACTTT; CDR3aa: CASSFWGSSNSPLHF
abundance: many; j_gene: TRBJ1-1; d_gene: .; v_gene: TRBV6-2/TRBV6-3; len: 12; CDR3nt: TGTGCCAGCAGTTACCTGGGTCCTGAAGCTTTCTTT; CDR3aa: CASSYLGPEAFF
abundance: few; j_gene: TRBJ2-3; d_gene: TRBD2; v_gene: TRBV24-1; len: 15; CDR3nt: TGTGCCACCAGTGCCCGCCGCGGCGGGGGGGATACGCAGTATTTT; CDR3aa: CATSARRGGGDTQYF
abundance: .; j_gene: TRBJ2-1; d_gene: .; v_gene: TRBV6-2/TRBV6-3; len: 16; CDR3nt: TGTGCCAGCAGTGATTTGGGCAGGGGTTTCTACAATGAGCAGTTCTTC; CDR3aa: CASSDLGRGFYNEQFF
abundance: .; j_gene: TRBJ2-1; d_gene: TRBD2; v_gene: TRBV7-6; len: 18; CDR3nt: TGTGCCAGCAGCCCCGCGGTGGGGGTGGCGGGGGATGGAAATGAGCAGTTCTTC; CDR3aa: CASSPAVGVAGDGNEQFF
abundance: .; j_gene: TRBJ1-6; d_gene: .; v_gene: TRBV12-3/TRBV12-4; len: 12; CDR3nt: TGTGCCATCAGCAGGGGAAATTCACCCCTCCACTTT; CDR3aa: CAISRGNSPLHF
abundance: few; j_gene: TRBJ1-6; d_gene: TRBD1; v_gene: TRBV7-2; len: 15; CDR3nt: TGTGCCAGCAGCTTAGGCGGGACAGGGAATTCACCCCTCCACTTT; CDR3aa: CASSLGGTGNSPLHF
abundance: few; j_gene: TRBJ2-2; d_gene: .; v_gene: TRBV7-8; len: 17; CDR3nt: TGTGCCAGCAGCTACCGGAGAGGGGCGCGGTACACCGGGGAGCTGTTTTTT; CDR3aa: CASSYRRGARYTGELFF
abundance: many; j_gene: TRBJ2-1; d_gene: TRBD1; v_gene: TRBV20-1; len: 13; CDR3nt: TGCAGTGCCCCTCGGACAGGCAGCAATGAGCAGTTCTTC; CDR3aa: CSAPRTGSNEQFF
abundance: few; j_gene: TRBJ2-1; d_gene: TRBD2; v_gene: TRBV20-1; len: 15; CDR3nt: TGCAGTGCTAGAGAGGCGGGGGGACCCTACAATGAGCAGTTCTTC; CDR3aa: CSAREAGGPYNEQFF
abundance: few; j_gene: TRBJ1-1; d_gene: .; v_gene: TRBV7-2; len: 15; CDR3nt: TGTGCCAGCAGCTTAGGAATGGGACAGAACACTGAAGCTTTCTTT; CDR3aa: CASSLGMGQNTEAFF
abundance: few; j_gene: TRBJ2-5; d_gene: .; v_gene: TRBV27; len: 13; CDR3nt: TGTGCCAGTGGGGCCAGGGGCCGGGAGACCCAGTACTTC; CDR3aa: CASGARGRETQYF
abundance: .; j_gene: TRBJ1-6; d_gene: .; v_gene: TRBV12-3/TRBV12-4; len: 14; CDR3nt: TGTGCCAGCAGTCACTCGGGGGGTAATTCACCCCTCCACTTT; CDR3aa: CASSHSGGNSPLHF
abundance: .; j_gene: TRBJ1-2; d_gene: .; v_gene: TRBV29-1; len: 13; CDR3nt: TGCAGCGGTGGACTAACTGATAACTATGGCTACACCTTC; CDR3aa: CSGGLTDNYGYTF
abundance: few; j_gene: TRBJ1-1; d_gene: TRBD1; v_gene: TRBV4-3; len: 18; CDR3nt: TGCGCCAGCAGCCAAGAGTATGGGGCAGGGGGAAGGTTGTTTCTAGCTTTCTTT; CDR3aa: CASSQEYGAGGRLFLAFF
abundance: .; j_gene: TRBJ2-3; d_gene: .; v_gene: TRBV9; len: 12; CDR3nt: TGTGCCAGCAGCGTAGAGACTAGTTTGCAGTATTTT; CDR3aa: CASSVETSLQYF
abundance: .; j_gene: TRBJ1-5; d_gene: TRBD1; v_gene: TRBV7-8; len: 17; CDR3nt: TGTGCCAGCAGCTTAGTGGGGGGACAGGGAGGTAGTCAGCCCCAGCATTTT; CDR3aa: CASSLVGGQGGSQPQHF
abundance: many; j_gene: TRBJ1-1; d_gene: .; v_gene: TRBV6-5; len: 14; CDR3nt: TGTGCCAGCAGCTTAGGGACGGGGAACACTGAAGCTTTCTTT; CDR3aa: CASSLGTGNTEAFF
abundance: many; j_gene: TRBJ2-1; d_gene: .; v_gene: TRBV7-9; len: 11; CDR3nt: TGTGCCAGCAGCTTGAGCAATGAGCAGTTCTTC; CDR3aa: CASSLSNEQFF
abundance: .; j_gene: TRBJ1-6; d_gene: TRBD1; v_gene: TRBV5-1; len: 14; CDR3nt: TGCGCCAGCGGACAGGGGGCGAATTATTCACCCCTCCACTTT; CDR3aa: CASGQGANYSPLHF
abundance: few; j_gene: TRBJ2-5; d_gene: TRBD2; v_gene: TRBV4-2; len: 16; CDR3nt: TGTGCCAGCAGCCAAGAGGCTAGCGGGAAACAAGAGACCCAGTACTTC; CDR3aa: CASSQEASGKQETQYF
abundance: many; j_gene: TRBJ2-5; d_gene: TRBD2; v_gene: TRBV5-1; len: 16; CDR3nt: TGCGCCAGCACCCCAGGACTAGCGGGAATACAAGAGACCCAGTACTTC; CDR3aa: CASTPGLAGIQETQYF
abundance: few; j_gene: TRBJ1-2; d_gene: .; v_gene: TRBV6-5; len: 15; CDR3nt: TGTGCCAGCAGTTACTCGGGACGGAGTACAGATGGCTACACCTTC; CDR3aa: CASSYSGRSTDGYTF
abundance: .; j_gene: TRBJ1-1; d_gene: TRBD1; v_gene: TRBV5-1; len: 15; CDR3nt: TGCGCCAGCAGCACCTTACAGGGGGCAGGCACTGAAGCTTTCTTT; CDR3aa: CASSTLQGAGTEAFF
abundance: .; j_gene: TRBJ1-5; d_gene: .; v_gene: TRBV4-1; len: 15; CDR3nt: TGCGCCAGCAGCCAATACGGACAGAACAATCAGCCCCAGCATTTT; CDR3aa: CASSQYGQNNQPQHF
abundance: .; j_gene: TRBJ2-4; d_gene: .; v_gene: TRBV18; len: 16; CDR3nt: TGTGCCAGCTCACCACGCCGGGCAGAGATGGGGGCTAGTCAGTACTTC; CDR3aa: CASSPRRAEMGASQYF
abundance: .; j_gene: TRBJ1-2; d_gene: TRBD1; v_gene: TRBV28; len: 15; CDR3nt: TGTGCCAGCAGACACCGGGACAGGGAAGACTATGGCTACACCTTC; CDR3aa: CASRHRDREDYGYTF
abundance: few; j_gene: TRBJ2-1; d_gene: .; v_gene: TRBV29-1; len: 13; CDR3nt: TGCAGCGTTATCCCGGGATTTGACAATGAGCAGTTCTTC; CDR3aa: CSVIPGFDNEQFF
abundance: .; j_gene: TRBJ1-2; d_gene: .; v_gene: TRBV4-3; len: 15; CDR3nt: TGCGCCAGCAGCCAAGAAGAGGGGTCAGACTATGGCTACACCTTC; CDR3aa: CASSQEEGSDYGYTF
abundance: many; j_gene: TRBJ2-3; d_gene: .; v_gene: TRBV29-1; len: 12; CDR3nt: TGCAGCGTCCAGGGCGTCACAGATACGCAGTATTTT; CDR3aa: CSVQGVTDTQYF
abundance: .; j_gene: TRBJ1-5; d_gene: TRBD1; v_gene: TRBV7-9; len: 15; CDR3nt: TGTGCCAGCAGCTACCTGGGGACAGGGGATCAGCCCCAGCATTTT; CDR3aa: CASSYLGTGDQPQHF
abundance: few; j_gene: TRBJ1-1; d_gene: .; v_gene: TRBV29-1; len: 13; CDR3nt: TGCAGCGTTGGAGGGGCCCCGAACACTGAAGCTTTCTTT; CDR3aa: CSVGGAPNTEAFF
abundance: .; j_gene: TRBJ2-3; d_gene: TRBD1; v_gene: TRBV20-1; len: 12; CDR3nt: TGCAGCACAGGGGGGTCCACAGATACGCAGTATTTT; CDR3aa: CSTGGSTDTQYF
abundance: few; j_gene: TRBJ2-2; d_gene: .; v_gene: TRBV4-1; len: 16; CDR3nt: TGCGCCAGCAGCCAAGGCCAGGGGTCGGAAACCGGGGAGCTGTTTTTT; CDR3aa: CASSQGQGSETGELFF
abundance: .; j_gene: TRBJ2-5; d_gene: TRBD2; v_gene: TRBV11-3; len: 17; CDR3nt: TGTGCCAGCAGCTCCCGGCCTACGGGACTAGGGGAAGAGACCCAGTACTTC; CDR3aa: CASSSRPTGLGEETQYF
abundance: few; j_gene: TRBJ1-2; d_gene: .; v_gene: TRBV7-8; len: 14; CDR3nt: TGTGCCAGCAGCGCCGGGACCCTCATCTATGGCTACACCTTC; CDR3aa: CASSAGTLIYGYTF
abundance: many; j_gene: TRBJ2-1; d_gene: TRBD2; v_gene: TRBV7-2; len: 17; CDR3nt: TGTGCCAGCAGCCCACACTATCCGGGGGGGGTCTACAATGAGCAGTTCTTC; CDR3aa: CASSPHYPGGVYNEQFF
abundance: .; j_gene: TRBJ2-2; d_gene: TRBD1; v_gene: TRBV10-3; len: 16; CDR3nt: TGTGCCATCAGTGGGACAGGGGGCTCGGACACCGGGGAGCTGTTTTTT; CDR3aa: CAISGTGGSDTGELFF